Following are 20 T cell receptor beta chains from one sample sequenced in a study of blood T cell repertoires in COVID-19. Sequenced by immunoSEQ multiplex PCR; TCRdb stores in-frame clones only, minus some. This sample carries about 370,000 clones, roughly 90% of them seen once, and the ten largest clones take about 3%. The source material was peripheral blood. These receptors came from a woman in her twenties or thirties with COVID-19, enrolled during active disease.

The chain has TRBV28 and TRBJ2-5, with a tentative D call TRBD2 (5 bases). The CDR3 covers 12 residues. The V gene's germline CDR1 is MDHEN and CDR2 SYDVKM. Trimming shortened V by 7 bases and J by 7 bases, and 13 bases separated the two germline ends. This chain's CDR3 is CASTMDRGTQYF. The CDR3 DNA follows: TGTGCCAGCACCATGGACCGGGGGACCCAGTACTTC.

The V call is TRBV27, the J call TRBJ1-2; 7 bases are shared with TRBD1. Germline CDR1 reads MNHEY; CDR2 reads SMNVEV (reference sequence). J was trimmed by 0 bases and V by 4 bases; bases with no gene match: 5. CDR3 length equals 15 residues. This CDR3 reads CASSWTGASNYGYTF. The CDR3 bases are TGTGCCAGCAGTTGGACAGGAGCCTCTAACTATGGCTACACCTTC.

The chain uses TRBV15 and TRBJ2-1; TRBD1 is a possible D gene (6 bases). The V and J ends lost 1 base and 8 bases respectively, with 12 bases between them. CDR3 size: 14 residues. Germline lookup yields CDR1 LNHNV and CDR2 YYDKDF (reference sequence). CDR3 nucleotide sequence: TGTGCCACCAGCAGAGGACCCAGGGGAGATGAGCAGTTCTTC. It translates to CATSRGPRGDEQFF.

The rearrangement uses TRBV6-2 or TRBV6-3 and TRBJ1-1, with TRBD1 identical over 7 bases. Germline V gene lookup returns CDR1 MNHEY and CDR2 SVGEGT. The CDR3 totals 15 residues. V gave up 6 bases and J gave up 0 bases; unmatched junction bases: 7. CDR3 in DNA: TGTGCCAGCAGCAGCGACAGGGAATTGAACACTGAAGCTTTCTTT. Protein product: CASSSDRELNTEAFF.

The chain has TRBV18 and TRBJ1-1; 8 bases line up with TRBD1. Germline V gives CDR1 KGHSH, CDR2 LQKENI. V shed 5 bases, J shed 3 bases, and the junction held 5 bases outside the gene matches. The CDR3 is 14 residues long. The CDR3 coding sequence is TGTGCCAGCTCAACCGGACAGGGAGACACTGAAGCTTTCTTT. It is translated as CASSTGQGDTEAFF.

This clone came up a few times. The chain couples TRBV6-2 or TRBV6-3 to TRBJ2-7; D is perhaps TRBD2 (6 bases). CDR1 is MNHEY and CDR2 is SVGEGT in the germline V gene. There are 13 residues in the CDR3. Trimming removed 5 bases from V and 7 bases from J, with 15 bases in between. CDR3 sequence (DNA): TGTGCCAGCAGTCAGGACGGGGGTAGGGAGCAGTACGTC. Amino acids: CASSQDGGREQYV.

The sample holds a few counts of this clone. V usage is TRBV2 and J usage is TRBJ2-5; 11 bases fit TRBD2. CDR1 and CDR2 from the germline V gene are SNHLY and FYNNEI. This CDR3 region has 14 residues. V lost 6 bases to trimming and J lost 5 bases; unmatched junction nucleotides: 5. In nucleotides, the CDR3 is TGTGCCAGCAGCGGTAGCGGGGGGGCGGAGACCCAGTACTTC. Translating it yields CASSGSGGAETQYF. Full variable domain (missing parts from reference TRBV2 and TRBJ2-5): EPEVTQTPSHQVTQMGQEVILRCVPISNHLYFYWYRQILGQKVEFLVSFYNNEISEKSEIFDDQFSVERPDGSNFTLKIRSTKLEDSAMYFCASSGSGGAETQYFGPGTRLLVL.

In this sample, this clone turned up once. The V and J genes are TRBV6-2 or TRBV6-3 and TRBJ2-2, with D tentatively TRBD1 (6 bases). The germline V gene encodes CDR1 MNHEY and CDR2 SVGEGT. V lost 2 bases and J lost 4, with 17 bases in between. CDR3 length equals 17 residues. The CDR3 DNA reads TGTGCCAGCAGTTACACTGGGCAGGGGCTTCCCACCGGGGAGCTGTTTTTT. Translation gives CASSYTGQGLPTGELFF.

This clone is a singleton in its sample. This chain connects TRBV7-9 to TRBJ2-4; unclear D gene. CDR1 is SEHNR, CDR2 FQNEAQ, per germline (reference sequence). V was cut by 2 bases and J by 0 bases, with 17 bases left in between. The CDR3 length is 18 residues. CDR3 in DNA: TGTGCCAGCAGCTTAAATTCGATGGGCCGCCTAGCCAAAAACATTCAGTACTTC. Translating it yields CASSLNSMGRLAKNIQYF.

The V and J genes are TRBV5-5 and TRBJ2-7, with D possibly TRBD1 on 6 matching bases. The CDR3 loop spans 13 amino acids. Trimming stripped 4 bases from V and 3 bases from J, with 11 bases between. Germline values: CDR1 SGHKS, CDR2 YYEKEE (reference sequence). The CDR3 sequence: CASSPRTDYEQYF. As DNA, the CDR3 is TGTGCCAGCAGCCCCCGGACAGACTACGAGCAGTACTTC. Variable domain in full (rest from reference TRBV5-5 and TRBJ2-7): DAGVTQSPTHLIKTRGQQVTLRCSPISGHKSVSWYQQVLGQGPQFIFQYYEKEERGRGNFPDRFSARQFPNYSSELNVNALLLGDSALYLCASSPRTDYEQYFGPGTRLTVT.

A word on this clone: This CDR3 is also generated by other DNA sequences in the sample. The V gene is TRBV11-2, the J gene TRBJ1-1, with TRBD1 as a possible D gene (5 bases). Per the germline V gene, CDR1 is SGHAT and CDR2 is FQNNGV. Trimming removed 4 bases at V and 1 base at J, with 7 bases between. CDR3 length: 13 amino acids. CDR3: CASSSGQNTEAFF. The CDR3, as DNA: TGTGCCAGCAGCTCCGGACAGAACACTGAAGCTTTCTTT.

The CDR3 protein is CASSPGTGGVGVAYGYTF. CDR3 DNA sequence: TGTGCCAGCAGTCCGGGGACAGGGGGCGTCGGTGTAGCCTATGGCTACACCTTC. The rearrangement links TRBV27 to TRBJ1-2; 12 nucleotides line up with TRBD1. Trimming removed 5 bases from V and 4 bases from J; junction bases left unmatched: 14. This CDR3 is built from 18 residues. Germline CDR1 MNHEY, CDR2 SMNVEV (reference sequence).

The CDR3 protein is CASSPMNGALLGEQYF. CDR3 bases: TGTGCCAGCAGTCCCATGAATGGGGCCCTATTGGGCGAGCAGTACTTC. This chain uses TRBV6-2 or TRBV6-3 with TRBJ2-7; possibly TRBD1 for D (5 bases). In germline, CDR1 is MNHEY, CDR2 SVGEGT. The CDR3 runs to 16 residues. The V end lost 5 bases, the J end lost 6 bases, and 23 bases lay between the germline ends.

CDR3 DNA: TGTGCCAGCAGCTCGACTAGCGGAGTCTACAATGAGCAGTTCTTC. Amino acids: CASSSTSGVYNEQFF. This chain joins TRBV11-3 and TRBJ2-1, with 9 bases identical to TRBD2. Germline CDR1 and CDR2: SGHNT and YENEEA. Unmatched junction bases numbered 4, after V lost 4 bases and J lost 3 bases. The length of the CDR3 is 15 residues.

This chain joins TRBV7-6 and TRBJ2-2, with TRBD1 as a possible D gene (6 bases). There are 16 residues in the CDR3. Germline CDR1 reads SGHVS; CDR2 reads FNYEAQ. Deletions cut 4 bases from V and 1 base from J, with 13 bases between. For the CDR3, the DNA is TGTGCCAGCAGCTCCCGCCGACAGGAGAACACCGGGGAGCTGTTTTTT. The encoded protein is CASSSRRQENTGELFF.

On this clone: Germline and junction disagree at one end, which may indicate a read error. The gene calls are TRBV7-7 and TRBJ2-1, with 9 bases that match TRBD2. The CDR3 contains 15 residues. CDR1 is SSHAT and CDR2 is FNYEAQ in the germline V gene (reference sequence). The CDR3 DNA follows: TGTGCTAGCAGCTTCGGGACTAGCCCATACAATGAGCAGTTCTTC. As protein: CASSFGTSPYNEQFF.

J is TRBJ2-5 and V is TRBV19; 7 bases agree with TRBD1. V lost 3 bases, J lost 1 base, and 2 bases stayed unmatched. The CDR3 is made up of 14 amino acids. Germline values: CDR1 LNHDA, CDR2 SQIVND (reference sequence). As DNA, the CDR3 is TGTGCCAGTAGTATCGGGACAGCCCAAGAGACCCAGTACTTC. It codes for CASSIGTAQETQYF.

The chain couples TRBV4-3 to TRBJ2-2, with D maybe TRBD2 (6 bases). The V gene lost 0 bases and the J gene lost 3 bases, with 14 bases spanning the gap. This CDR3 spans 17 amino acids. The germline CDR1 and CDR2 sequences are LGHNA and YSLEER. The CDR3 DNA is TGCGCCAGCAGCCAAGATATGGGGTGGGGGGACACCGGGGAGCTGTTTTTT. This translates into CASSQDMGWGDTGELFF.

The CDR3, as DNA: TGTGCCAGCAGCCCCGGGACTAGCGGGGCCAAAAACATTCAGTACTTC. Its translation is CASSPGTSGAKNIQYF. The rearrangement joins TRBV9 to TRBJ2-4; TRBD2 matches at 12 bases. The germline CDR1 and CDR2 sequences are SGDLS and YYNGEE. This CDR3 comprises 16 residues. With V trimmed by 4 bases and J by 1 base, 3 bases remained unmatched.

The chain couples TRBV3-1 (or the pseudogene TRBV3-2) to TRBJ2-3, with D tentatively TRBD2 (5 bases). The ends were cut back, 4 bases at V and 9 bases at J, with 11 bases in the middle. The germline V gene encodes CDR1 LGHDT and CDR2 YNNKEL (reference sequence). The CDR3 loop spans 12 amino acids. The CDR3 loop reads CASSPDGVTQYF. The DNA for the CDR3 is TGTGCCAGCAGCCCCGACGGGGTAACGCAGTATTTT.